What follows describes a single TCR beta chain. This record belongs to a study of identical twins. MiXCR, applied by TCRdb to the 5' RACE reads, yields one record per CDR3 protein. The sample includes some 440,000 distinct CDR3 sequences, roughly a quarter of them seen just once. V trimming: 4 bases; J trimming: 10 bases; junction bases outside the gene matches: 11. This CDR3 spans 16 amino acids. CDR1 and CDR2 from the germline V gene are LNHDA and SQIVND (reference sequence). The same data also contributed to another study, on T cells expressing NK-cell markers.

This sequence was found in a woman younger than 35 in good health. Material for sequencing was CD4+ T cells sorted from blood. This sequence joins TRBV19 and TRBJ2-1, with 12 bases aligning to TRBD2. The CDR3 DNA reads TGTGCCAGTAGTAGGGGGTTACTAGCGGGGGGATGGGAGCAGTTCTTC. It encodes CASSRGLLAGGWEQFF.